This is a list of T cell receptor beta chains from one sample in a study of blood T cell repertoires in COVID-19. Clones were read by immunoSEQ multiplex PCR, and TCRdb kept only the in-frame ones, dropping some. This table holds a few hundred thousand clones, approximately 84% found once. The sequencing input was PBMCs or T cells enriched from blood (not recorded which). Source of these receptors: a woman aged 18-29 years who had recovered from COVID-19. CDR3s include the opening cysteine and the closing phenylalanine or tryptophan. The order of the fields is D gene, clone size, V gene, J gene, CDR3 protein, CDR3 DNA. D genes are given only for firm matches. Clone size is stated in some rows and not others, as once, few, many or a class when expanded.

D: -; size: -; V: TRBV4-1; J: TRBJ1-1; CDR3: CASSQTGQNTEAFF; DNA: TGCGCCAGCAGCCAAACGGGTCAGAACACTGAAGCTTTCTTT
D: TRBD1; size: once; V: TRBV9; J: TRBJ1-1; CDR3: CASSGDRGGQGVVSTEAFF; DNA: TGTGCCAGCAGCGGGGATAGAGGGGGACAGGGGGTCGTAAGCACTGAAGCTTTCTTT
D: -; size: -; V: TRBV5-8; J: TRBJ2-7; CDR3: CASSFDRRIYEQYF; DNA: TGTGCCAGCAGCTTCGACAGAAGAATCTACGAGCAGTACTTC
D: -; size: -; V: TRBV7-3; J: TRBJ1-1; CDR3: CASSPGAGNTEAFF; DNA: TGTGCCAGCAGCCCAGGGGCGGGGAACACTGAAGCTTTCTTT
D: TRBD1; size: -; V: TRBV6-5; J: TRBJ1-2; CDR3: CASSRREGADYGYTF; DNA: TGTGCCAGCAGTCGACGGGAGGGGGCGGACTATGGCTACACCTTC
D: TRBD1; size: -; V: TRBV28; J: TRBJ1-2; CDR3: CASSPTTGGLAYGYTF; DNA: TGTGCCAGCAGTCCGACGACAGGGGGCCTAGCCTATGGCTACACCTTC
D: TRBD1; size: -; V: TRBV18; J: TRBJ1-1; CDR3: CASSPLQGPEAFF; DNA: TGTGCCAGCTCACCACTACAGGGGCCTGAAGCTTTCTTT
D: -; size: once; V: TRBV7-6; J: TRBJ2-5; CDR3: CASSLGGQGFETQYF; DNA: TGTGCCAGCAGCTTAGGAGGTCAGGGATTCGAGACCCAGTACTTC
D: TRBD1; size: -; V: TRBV10-3; J: TRBJ2-7; CDR3: CAISESRGTGRDISYEQYF; DNA: TGTGCCATCAGTGAGTCGAGGGGGACAGGAAGGGACATCTCCTACGAGCAGTACTTC
D: -; size: -; V: TRBV5-6; J: TRBJ2-3; CDR3: CASSLGGNTDTQYF; DNA: TGTGCCAGCAGCTTGGGAGGAAACACAGATACGCAGTATTTT
D: -; size: -; V: TRBV4-1; J: TRBJ2-5; CDR3: CASSQRGDLQETQYF; DNA: TGCGCCAGCAGCCAGCGAGGGGACTTACAAGAGACCCAGTACTTC
D: TRBD2; size: -; V: TRBV5-1; J: TRBJ2-3; CDR3: CASSLNALAGTDTQYF; DNA: TGCGCCAGCAGCTTGAATGCCCTAGCGGGCACAGATACGCAGTATTTT
D: TRBD1; size: -; V: TRBV27; J: TRBJ2-1; CDR3: CASSLALRAYRDSYNEQFF; DNA: TGTGCCAGCAGTTTAGCCTTACGCGCGTACAGGGACAGCTACAATGAGCAGTTCTTC
D: TRBD2; size: -; V: TRBV5-8; J: TRBJ2-1; CDR3: CASSLGSGAYNEQFF; DNA: TGTGCCAGCAGCTTGGGGAGCGGGGCCTACAATGAGCAGTTCTTC
D: TRBD2; size: -; V: TRBV7-2; J: TRBJ2-5; CDR3: CASSSGLAGGIETQYF; DNA: TGTGCCAGCAGCTCAGGACTAGCGGGAGGGATAGAGACCCAGTACTTC
D: TRBD1; size: -; V: TRBV19; J: TRBJ2-4; CDR3: CATSDRGLIDIQYF; DNA: TGTGCCACCTCCGACAGGGGGCTTATCGACATTCAGTACTTC
D: -; size: -; V: TRBV7-6; J: TRBJ1-1; CDR3: CASGAGLLTEAFF; DNA: TGTGCCAGCGGGGCAGGCCTTCTTACTGAAGCTTTCTTT
D: -; size: -; V: TRBV29-1; J: TRBJ1-4; CDR3: CSAQEGRYEKLFF; DNA: TGCAGCGCCCAGGAGGGGAGGTACGAAAAACTGTTTTTT
D: -; size: -; V: TRBV29-1; J: TRBJ1-2; CDR3: CSVSGLHLGYTF; DNA: TGCAGCGTGTCCGGACTGCACCTCGGCTACACCTTC
D: TRBD2; size: -; V: TRBV7-2; J: TRBJ2-3; CDR3: CASSIHSGSTDTQYF; DNA: TGTGCCAGCAGCATCCATAGCGGGAGTACCGATACGCAGTATTTT
D: TRBD2; size: -; V: TRBV27; J: TRBJ2-7; CDR3: CASSPGLGVYEQYF; DNA: TGTGCCAGCAGTCCGGGACTAGGAGTCTACGAGCAGTACTTC
D: TRBD1; size: -; V: TRBV5-1; J: TRBJ2-4; CDR3: CASRPTGDENIQYF; DNA: TGCGCCAGCAGACCCACAGGGGACGAAAACATTCAGTACTTC
D: -; size: -; V: TRBV5-4; J: TRBJ1-3; CDR3: CASSLGETGLSGNTIYF; DNA: TGTGCCAGCAGCTTGGGAGAAACAGGGCTCTCTGGAAACACCATATATTTT
D: TRBD1; size: -; V: TRBV18; J: TRBJ2-7; CDR3: CASSPRTGVSYEQYF; DNA: TGTGCCAGCTCTCCCAGGACAGGGGTATCCTACGAGCAGTACTTC
D: TRBD2; size: -; V: TRBV5-1; J: TRBJ2-3; CDR3: CASSFTSGGDTQYF; DNA: TGCGCCAGCAGCTTCACTAGCGGGGGCGATACGCAGTATTTT
D: -; size: -; V: TRBV5-1; J: TRBJ1-6; CDR3: CASSLGTTNPLHF; DNA: TGCGCCAGCAGCTTGGGGACTACAAACCCCCTCCACTTT
D: -; size: few; V: TRBV5-1; J: TRBJ1-4; CDR3: CASSLDSLNEKLFF; DNA: TGCGCCAGCAGCCTCGACAGCCTTAATGAAAAACTGTTTTTT
D: -; size: few; V: TRBV4-1; J: TRBJ2-3; CDR3: CASSQDDYATQYF; DNA: TGCGCCAGCAGCCAAGACGACTATGCTACGCAGTATTTT
D: TRBD2; size: -; V: TRBV28; J: TRBJ2-5; CDR3: CASSSGGGQETQYF; DNA: TGTGCCAGCAGTTCGGGGGGGGGTCAGGAGACCCAGTACTTC
D: -; size: once; V: TRBV12-3/TRBV12-4; J: TRBJ2-1; CDR3: CASSLAYNNEQFF; DNA: TGTGCCAGCAGTTTAGCCTATAACAATGAGCAGTTCTTC
D: TRBD2; size: -; V: TRBV6-4; J: TRBJ2-1; CDR3: CASRVLAVIQLSYNEQFF; DNA: TGTGCCAGCAGGGTACTAGCGGTAATACAACTCTCCTACAATGAGCAGTTCTTC
D: TRBD2; size: -; V: TRBV11-2; J: TRBJ2-1; CDR3: CASSARLAGVISNEQFF; DNA: TGTGCCAGCAGCGCCAGACTAGCGGGAGTGATAAGTAATGAGCAGTTCTTC
D: TRBD1; size: -; V: TRBV7-9; J: TRBJ1-4; CDR3: CASSYPGTGNEKLFF; DNA: TGTGCCAGCAGCTACCCCGGGACAGGAAATGAAAAACTGTTTTTT
D: TRBD1; size: -; V: TRBV6-5; J: TRBJ1-2; CDR3: CASSHGQGNYGYTF; DNA: TGTGCCAGCAGCCACGGACAGGGCAACTATGGCTACACCTTC
D: TRBD1; size: -; V: TRBV7-8; J: TRBJ1-6; CDR3: CASSHDRAHSPLHF; DNA: TGTGCCAGCAGCCACGACAGGGCTCATTCACCCCTCCACTTT